Here is one T cell receptor beta chain with its context. The antigen is unknown. The CDR3 loop spans 14 amino acids. Trimming removed 5 bases at V and 4 bases at J, with 14 bases between. CDR1 is MNHEY and CDR2 is SMNVEV in the germline V gene (reference sequence). Amplification used 60 Vbeta primers and 13 Jbeta primers. The assay was immunoSEQ multiplex PCR, and TCRdb's table has in-frame clones only and misses some. The sample shows 200,000 to 250,000 clones, about 80% of them seen only once. These data belong to a study of cytomegalovirus exposure and HLA in healthy donors. Study conclusions and caveats: With further analysis later on, most CMV-associated TCR beta chains appeared HLA-restricted.

The chain carries TRBV27 and TRBJ2-5, with D tentatively TRBD2 (6 bases). Sequencing was done on a sample of PBMCs. The clonotype originates from a woman between 40 and 55 years old in good health and CMV-seronegative. CDR3 region: CASSPRWRAETQYF. The CDR3 coding sequence is TGTGCCAGCAGTCCCCGTTGGAGGGCAGAGACCCAGTACTTC.